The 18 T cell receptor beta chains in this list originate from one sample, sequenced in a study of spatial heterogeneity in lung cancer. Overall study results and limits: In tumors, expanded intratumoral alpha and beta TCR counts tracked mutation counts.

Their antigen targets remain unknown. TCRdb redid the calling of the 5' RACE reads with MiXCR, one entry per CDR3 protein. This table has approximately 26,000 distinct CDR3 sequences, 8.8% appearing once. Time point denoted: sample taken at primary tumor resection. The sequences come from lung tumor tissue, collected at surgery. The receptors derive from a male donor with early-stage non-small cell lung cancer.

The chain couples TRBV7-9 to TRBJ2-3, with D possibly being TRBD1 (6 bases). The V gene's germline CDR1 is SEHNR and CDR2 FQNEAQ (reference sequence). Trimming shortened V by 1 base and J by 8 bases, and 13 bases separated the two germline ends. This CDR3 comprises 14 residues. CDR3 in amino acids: CASSLGRGVVTQYF. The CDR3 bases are TGTGCCAGCAGCTTAGGCAGGGGAGTTGTTACGCAGTATTTT.

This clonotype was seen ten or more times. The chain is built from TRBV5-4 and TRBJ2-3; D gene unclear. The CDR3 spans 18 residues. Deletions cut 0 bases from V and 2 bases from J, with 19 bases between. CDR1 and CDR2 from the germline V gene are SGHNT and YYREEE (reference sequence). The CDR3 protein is CASSLAIQVHPDTDTQYF. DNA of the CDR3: TGTGCCAGCAGCTTGGCCATTCAAGTACATCCCGACACAGATACGCAGTATTTT.

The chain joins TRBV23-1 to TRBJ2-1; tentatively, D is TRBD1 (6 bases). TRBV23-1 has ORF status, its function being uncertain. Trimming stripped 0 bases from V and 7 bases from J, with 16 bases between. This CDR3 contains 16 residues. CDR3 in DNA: TGCGCCAGCAGTCAATCGAATCCCCGGGACATGAATGAGCAGTTCTTC. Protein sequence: CASSQSNPRDMNEQFF.

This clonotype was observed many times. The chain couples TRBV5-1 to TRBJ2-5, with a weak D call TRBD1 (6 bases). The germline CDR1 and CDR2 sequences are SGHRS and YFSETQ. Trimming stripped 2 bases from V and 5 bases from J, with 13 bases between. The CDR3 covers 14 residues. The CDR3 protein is CASSLGGVGETQYF. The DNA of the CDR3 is TGCGCCAGCAGCTTAGGGGGAGTAGGGGAGACCCAGTACTTC. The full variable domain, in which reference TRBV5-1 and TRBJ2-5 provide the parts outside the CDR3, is KAGVTQTPRYLIKTRGQQVTLSCSPISGHRSVSWYQQTPGQGLQFLFEYFSETQRNKGNFPGRFSGRQFSNSRSEMNVSTLELGDSALYLCASSLGGVGETQYFGPGTRLLVL.

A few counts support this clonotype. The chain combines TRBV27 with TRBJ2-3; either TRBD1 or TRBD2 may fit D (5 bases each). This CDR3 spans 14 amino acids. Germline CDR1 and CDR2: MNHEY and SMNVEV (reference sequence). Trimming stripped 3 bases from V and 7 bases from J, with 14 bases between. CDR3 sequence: CASSFSGARNTQYF. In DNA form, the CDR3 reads TGTGCCAGCAGTTTTTCCGGGGCCAGGAATACGCAGTATTTT.

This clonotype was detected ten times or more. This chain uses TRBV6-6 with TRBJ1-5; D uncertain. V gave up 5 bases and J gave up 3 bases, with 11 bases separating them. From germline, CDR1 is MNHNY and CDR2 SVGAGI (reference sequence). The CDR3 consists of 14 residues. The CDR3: CASSHFRHNQPQHF. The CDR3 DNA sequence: TGTGCCAGCAGTCATTTCCGTCACAATCAGCCCCAGCATTTT.

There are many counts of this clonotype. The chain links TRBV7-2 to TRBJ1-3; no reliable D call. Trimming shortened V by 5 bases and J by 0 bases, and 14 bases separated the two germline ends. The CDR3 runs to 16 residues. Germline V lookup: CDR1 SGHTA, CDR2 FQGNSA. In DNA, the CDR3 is TGTGCCAGCAGCAAATTCGACGGGATCTCTGGAAACACCATATATTTT. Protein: CASSKFDGISGNTIYF.

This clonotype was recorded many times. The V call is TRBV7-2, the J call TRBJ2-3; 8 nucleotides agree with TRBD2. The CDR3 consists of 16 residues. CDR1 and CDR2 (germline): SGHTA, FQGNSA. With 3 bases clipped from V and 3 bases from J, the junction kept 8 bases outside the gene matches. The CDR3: CASSFLGRGVTDTQYF. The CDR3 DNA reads TGTGCCAGCAGCTTTCTCGGGAGGGGGGTTACAGATACGCAGTATTTT.

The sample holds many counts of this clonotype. CDR3: CASSLESYTNEKLFF. Written as DNA, the CDR3 is TGTGCCAGCAGCTTAGAGTCTTACACTAATGAAAAACTGTTTTTT. V is TRBV7-8 and J is TRBJ1-4; D unclear. The length of the CDR3 is 15 residues. V gave up 1 base and J gave up 2 bases, with 8 bases separating them. Germline-derived CDR1 and CDR2 are SGHVS and FQNEAQ. Full variable domain (rest looked up from reference TRBV7-8 and TRBJ1-4): GAGVSQSPRYKVAKRGQDVALRCDPISGHVSLFWYQQALGQGPEFLTYFQNEAQLDKSGLPSDRFFAERPEGSVSTLKIQRTQQEDSAVYLCASSLESYTNEKLFFGSGTQLSVL.

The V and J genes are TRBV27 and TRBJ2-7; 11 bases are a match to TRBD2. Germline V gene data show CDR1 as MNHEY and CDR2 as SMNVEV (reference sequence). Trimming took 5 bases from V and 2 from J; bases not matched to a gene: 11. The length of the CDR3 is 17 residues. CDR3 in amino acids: CASSTRGTSGSPYEQYF. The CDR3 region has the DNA TGTGCCAGCAGTACACGGGGGACTAGCGGTTCCCCCTACGAGCAGTACTTC.

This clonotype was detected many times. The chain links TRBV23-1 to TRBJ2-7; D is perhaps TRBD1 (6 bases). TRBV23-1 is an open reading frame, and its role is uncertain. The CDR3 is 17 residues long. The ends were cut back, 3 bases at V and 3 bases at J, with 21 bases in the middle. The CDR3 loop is CASSHPPGQKVNYEQYF. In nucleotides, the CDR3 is TGCGCCAGCAGTCATCCCCCCGGACAGAAGGTGAACTACGAGCAGTACTTC.

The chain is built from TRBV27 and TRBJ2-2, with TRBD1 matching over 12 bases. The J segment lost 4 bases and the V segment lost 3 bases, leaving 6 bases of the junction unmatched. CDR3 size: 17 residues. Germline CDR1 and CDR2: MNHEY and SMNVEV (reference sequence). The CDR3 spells CASSFSWGQGATGELFF. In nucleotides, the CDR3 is TGTGCCAGCAGTTTCTCTTGGGGACAGGGGGCCACCGGGGAGCTGTTTTTT.

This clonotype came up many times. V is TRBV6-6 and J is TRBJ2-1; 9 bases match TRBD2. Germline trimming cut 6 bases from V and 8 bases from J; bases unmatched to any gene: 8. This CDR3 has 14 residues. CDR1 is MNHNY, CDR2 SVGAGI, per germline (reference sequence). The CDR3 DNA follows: TGTGCCAGCAGGTCTAGCGGGAAACACCATGAGCAGTTCTTC. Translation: CASRSSGKHHEQFF.

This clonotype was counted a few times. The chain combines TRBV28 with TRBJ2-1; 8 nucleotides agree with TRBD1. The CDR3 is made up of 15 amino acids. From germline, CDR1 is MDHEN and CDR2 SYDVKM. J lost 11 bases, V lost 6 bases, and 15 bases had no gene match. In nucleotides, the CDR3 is TGTGCCAGCAGCCGGACCTCTACAGGGGGTAGTAAGCAGTTCTTC. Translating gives CASSRTSTGGSKQFF.

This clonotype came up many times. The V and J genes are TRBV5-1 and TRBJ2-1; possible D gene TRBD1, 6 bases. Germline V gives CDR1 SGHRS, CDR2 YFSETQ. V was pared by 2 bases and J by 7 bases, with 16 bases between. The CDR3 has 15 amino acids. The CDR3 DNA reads TGCGCCAGCAGCTTCCTGGGACAAAGAGTGAATGAGCAGTTCTTC. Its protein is CASSFLGQRVNEQFF.

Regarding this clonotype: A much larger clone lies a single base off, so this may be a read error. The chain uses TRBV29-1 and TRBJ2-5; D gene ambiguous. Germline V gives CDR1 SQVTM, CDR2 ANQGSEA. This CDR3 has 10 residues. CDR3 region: CSGQQETQCF. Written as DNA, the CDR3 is TGCAGCGGCCAGCAAGAGACCCAGTGCTTC.

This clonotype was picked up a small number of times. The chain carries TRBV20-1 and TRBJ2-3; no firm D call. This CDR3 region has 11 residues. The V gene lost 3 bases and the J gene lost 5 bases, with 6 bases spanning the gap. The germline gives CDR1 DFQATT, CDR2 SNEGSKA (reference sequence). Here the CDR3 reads CSARGGDTQYF. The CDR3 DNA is TGCAGTGCTAGGGGCGGAGATACGCAGTATTTT.

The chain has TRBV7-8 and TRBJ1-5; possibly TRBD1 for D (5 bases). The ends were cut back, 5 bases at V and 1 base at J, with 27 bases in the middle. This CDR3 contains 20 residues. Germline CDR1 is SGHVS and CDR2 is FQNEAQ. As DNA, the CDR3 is TGTGCCAGCAGCCCCTCGTCCACACGGAGGGGACCCTTAAGCAATCAGCCCCAGCATTTT. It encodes CASSPSSTRRGPLSNQPQHF.